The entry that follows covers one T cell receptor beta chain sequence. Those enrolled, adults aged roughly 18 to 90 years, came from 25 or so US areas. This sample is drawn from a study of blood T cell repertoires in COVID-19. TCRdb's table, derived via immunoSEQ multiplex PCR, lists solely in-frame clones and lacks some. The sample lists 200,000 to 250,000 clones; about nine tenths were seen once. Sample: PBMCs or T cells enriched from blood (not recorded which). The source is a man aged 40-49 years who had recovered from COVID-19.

CDR3 bases: TGTGCCAGCAGCCAAGGACTAGCGATTTCGCAGTATTTT. It codes for CASSQGLAISQYF. The V and J genes are TRBV6-5 and TRBJ2-3; 9 nucleotides match TRBD2. The CDR3 sequence is 13 residues long. Looked up from germline, CDR1 is MNHEY and CDR2 is SVGAGI. V lost 6 bases to trimming and J lost 10 bases; unmatched junction nucleotides: 8.